This entry is about one T cell receptor beta chain. Its antigen is unidentified. This sample was included in a study of Ad26.COV2.S vaccination and SARS-CoV-2 variants. The CDR3 covers 14 residues. The V gene lost 2 bases and the J gene lost 5 bases, with 10 bases spanning the gap. From germline, CDR1 is KGHSH and CDR2 LQKENI. Clones were read by immunoSEQ multiplex PCR, and TCRdb kept only the in-frame ones, dropping some. Counted here are around 450,000 clones, about 88% occurring once; the ten biggest clones make up 1.7%. Stated treatment: around 19 received Ad26.COV2.S at low or high dose, single or two shots; about 5 received placebo; per-sample allocation not given. Sampling occurred on day 63 after the first vaccine or placebo injection. The study used a vaccine consisting of an Ad26 vector that expressed Wuhan-strain SARS-CoV-2 spike. Study-level findings and limits: Comparable non-spike TCR breadth was observed in vaccine and placebo recipients. In TCR breadth and depth analyses, total T cell responses may have been underestimated. Considerable breadth of spike-specific CD8+ and CD4+ T cell responses has reportedly been documented following vaccination.

The J gene is TRBJ2-1, the V gene TRBV18; D gene ambiguous. The receptor was derived from a person aged 18 to 65 who received the Ad26.COV2.S COVID-19 vaccine or a placebo. Sequences were derived from peripheral blood, sampled in a trial of Ad26.COV2.S vaccine versus placebo. The CDR3 reads CASSPTYRDNEQFF. DNA of the CDR3: TGTGCCAGCTCACCAACTTACAGAGACAATGAGCAGTTCTTC.